This TCR beta chain was obtained from a study of blood T cell repertoires in COVID-19. Participants classified as exposed had met a COVID-19 case within 2 weeks before study entry. The CDR3 spans 14 residues. The germline gives CDR1 LNHDA, CDR2 SQIVND (reference sequence). V shed 10 bases and J shed 3 bases, with 18 bases lying between them. The table came from immunoSEQ multiplex PCR; TCRdb's copy has only in-frame clones and leaves some out. The sample has fewer than 250,000 clones, around 82% seen once. The sample taken for sequencing was PBMCs or T cells enriched from blood (not recorded which). This receptor was identified in a woman aged 40 to 49 who had been exposed to COVID-19. The chain couples TRBV19 to TRBJ1-2; D ambiguous. The CDR3 sequence is CATKPPQVHYGYTF. DNA for the CDR3: TGTGCCACCAAACCCCCCCAGGTCCACTATGGCTACACCTTC.